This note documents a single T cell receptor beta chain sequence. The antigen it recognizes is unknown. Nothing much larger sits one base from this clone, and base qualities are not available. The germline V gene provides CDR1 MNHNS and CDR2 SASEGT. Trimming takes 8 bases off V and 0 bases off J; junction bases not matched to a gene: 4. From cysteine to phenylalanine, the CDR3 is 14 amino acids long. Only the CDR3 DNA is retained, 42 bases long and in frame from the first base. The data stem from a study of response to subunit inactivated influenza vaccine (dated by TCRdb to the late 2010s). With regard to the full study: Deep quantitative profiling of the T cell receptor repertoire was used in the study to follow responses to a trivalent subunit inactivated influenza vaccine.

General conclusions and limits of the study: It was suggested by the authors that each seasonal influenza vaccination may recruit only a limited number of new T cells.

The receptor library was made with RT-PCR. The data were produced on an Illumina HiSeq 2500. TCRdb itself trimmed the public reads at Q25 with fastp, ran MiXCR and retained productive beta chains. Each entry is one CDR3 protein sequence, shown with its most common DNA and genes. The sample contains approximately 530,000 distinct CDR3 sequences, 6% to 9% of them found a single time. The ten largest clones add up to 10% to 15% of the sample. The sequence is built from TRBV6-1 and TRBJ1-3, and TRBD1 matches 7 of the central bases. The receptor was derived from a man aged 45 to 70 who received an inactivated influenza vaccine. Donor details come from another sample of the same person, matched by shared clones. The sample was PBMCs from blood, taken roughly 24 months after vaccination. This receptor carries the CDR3 CASQRGPSGNTIYF. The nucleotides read TGTGCCAGCCAGAGGGGGCCCTCTGGAAACACCATATATTTT.